Listed below are T cell receptor beta chains from one sample, sequenced in a study of T cells in Graves' hyperthyroidism and ophthalmopathy. TCRdb redid the calling of the multiplex PCR reads with MiXCR, one entry per CDR3 protein. The data contain more than 600,000 distinct CDR3 sequences, about 16% of them seen just once; the ten biggest clones take up approximately 8.4%. Sequences were obtained from blood. The receptors were sampled from a man in his late teens or twenties with Graves' hyperthyroidism. The CDR3 runs from the conserved cysteine through the conserved F or W. The order of the fields is D gene, J gene, V gene, clone size, CDR3 protein, CDR3 DNA. The D gene is left open where the match is weak. Size tells how often a clone was seen (once, few, many) or the class of an expanded clone, and some rows leave it out.

NA	TRBJ2-5	TRBV28	many	CASSLNRRETQYF	TGTGCCAGCAGTTTAAACAGGAGAGAGACCCAGTACTTC
NA	TRBJ2-3	TRBV3-1	NA	CASSQNSYTDTQYF	TGTGCCAGCAGCCAGAACTCCTACACAGATACGCAGTATTTT
TRBD2	TRBJ2-7	TRBV9	many	CASSSRTSGSGEQYF	TGTGCCAGCAGTTCCCGGACTAGCGGGAGTGGTGAGCAGTACTTC
NA	TRBJ2-1	TRBV12-3/TRBV12-4	once	CASSFPDEQFF	TGTGCCAGCAGTTTCCCGGACGAGCAGTTCTTC
NA	TRBJ2-5	TRBV28	many	CATSQETQYF	TGTGCCACCTCACAAGAGACCCAGTACTTC
TRBD2	TRBJ2-3	TRBV2	NA	CASGGVLAEDTQYF	TGTGCCAGCGGGGGGGTCCTCGCCGAAGATACGCAGTATTTT
NA	TRBJ2-4	TRBV20-1	NA	CSAREDSAKNIQYF	TGCAGCGCTAGAGAGGACAGCGCCAAAAACATTCAGTACTTC
NA	TRBJ2-5	TRBV28	many	CASNEGEETQYF	TGTGCCAGCAATGAAGGGGAAGAGACCCAGTACTTC
TRBD2	TRBJ2-5	TRBV30	NA	CAWSGGGFPGAQYF	TGTGCCTGGAGTGGGGGAGGGTTCCCGGGCGCCCAGTACTTC
NA	TRBJ2-1	TRBV20-1	NA	CSAWGRKGYNEQFF	TGCAGTGCTTGGGGACGGAAAGGATACAATGAGCAGTTCTTC
NA	TRBJ1-2	TRBV3-1	many	CASSQGLLRPASNYLHHGYTF	TGTGCCAGCAGCCAAGGCCTATTGAGACCGGCCTCGAATTACCTCCACCATGGCTACACCTTC
NA	TRBJ2-5	TRBV25-1	few	CASSTGSQETQYF	TGTGCCAGCAGTACGGGCAGTCAAGAGACCCAGTACTTC
TRBD1	TRBJ1-5	TRBV28	many	CASSLPQGYQPQHF	TGTGCCAGCAGTTTACCACAGGGGTATCAGCCCCAGCATTTT
TRBD2	TRBJ2-3	TRBV5-1	NA	CASSLSTSGRTDTQYF	TGCGCCAGCAGCTTATCAACTAGCGGGAGGACAGATACGCAGTATTTT
TRBD1	TRBJ1-3	TRBV29-1	NA	CSVEIRDRKGNTIYF	TGCAGCGTTGAAATCCGGGACAGGAAAGGAAACACCATATATTTT
TRBD2	TRBJ2-7	TRBV20-1	NA	CSASFGAGGLAEQYF	TGCAGTGCTAGTTTTGGAGCGGGAGGGTTGGCCGAGCAGTACTTC
NA	TRBJ1-5	TRBV6-2/TRBV6-3	NA	CASRGDGIQPQHF	TGTGCCAGCAGAGGGGATGGAATTCAGCCCCAGCATTTT
NA	TRBJ1-5	TRBV19	NA	CASSMGGGKDNQPQHF	TGTGCCAGTAGTATGGGGGGGGGGAAGGACAATCAGCCCCAGCATTTT
NA	TRBJ1-5	TRBV20-1	NA	CSAKGQHSNQPQHF	TGCAGTGCCAAAGGGCAGCATAGCAATCAGCCCCAGCATTTT
TRBD2	TRBJ2-1	TRBV28	NA	CASTTSSGIPYNEQFF	TGTGCCAGCACCACCAGTAGCGGGATTCCCTACAATGAGCAGTTCTTC
TRBD2	TRBJ2-7	TRBV4-3	few	CASSQDSGGTTSYEQYF	TGCGCCAGCAGCCAAGATTCCGGCGGGACTACCTCCTACGAGCAGTACTTC
NA	TRBJ2-1	TRBV30	few	CAWSTIRSAFYNEQFF	TGTGCCTGGAGCACAATACGGTCAGCCTTTTACAATGAGCAGTTCTTC
NA	TRBJ1-5	TRBV20-1	many	CSAREGEKTQHF	TGCAGTGCTAGAGAGGGGGAAAAGACCCAGCATTTT